This TCR beta chain derives from a study of Graves' ophthalmopathy and Graves' hyperthyroidism. RNA transcripts yielded amplified TCR beta CDR3 regions. First-round RT-PCR used HTBI primers; second-round multiplex PCR followed. Each CDR3 protein gets one entry after TCRdb re-called the multiplex PCR reads with MiXCR. The sample has hundreds of thousands of distinct CDR3 sequences; approximately 22% are singletons. CDR3 size: 15 residues. V shed 5 bases and J shed 0 bases, with 13 bases lying between them. From germline, CDR1 is MNHEY and CDR2 SVGEGT. This clonotype has just a few counts. The source of this sequence is a woman between 18 and 29 years old with stable Graves' hyperthyroidism. Some clones in this sample may be carry-over from other donors' samples. The rearrangement links TRBV6-2 or TRBV6-3 to TRBJ1-1; D gene ambiguous. The source material was peripheral blood. CDR3 loop: CASSLTRTLNTEAFF. As DNA, the CDR3 is TGTGCCAGCAGTCTAACCAGGACCTTGAACACTGAAGCTTTCTTT.